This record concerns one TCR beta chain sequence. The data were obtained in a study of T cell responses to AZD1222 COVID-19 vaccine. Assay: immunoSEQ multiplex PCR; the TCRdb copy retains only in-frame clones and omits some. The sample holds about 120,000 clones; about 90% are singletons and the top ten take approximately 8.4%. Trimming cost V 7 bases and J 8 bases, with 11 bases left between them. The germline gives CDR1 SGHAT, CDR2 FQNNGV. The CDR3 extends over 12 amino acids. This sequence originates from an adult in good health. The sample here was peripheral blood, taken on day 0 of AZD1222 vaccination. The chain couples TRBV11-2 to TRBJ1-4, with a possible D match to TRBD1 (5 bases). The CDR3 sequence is CASTRRDEKLFF. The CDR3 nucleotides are TGTGCCAGCACCCGCAGGGACGAAAAACTGTTTTTT.